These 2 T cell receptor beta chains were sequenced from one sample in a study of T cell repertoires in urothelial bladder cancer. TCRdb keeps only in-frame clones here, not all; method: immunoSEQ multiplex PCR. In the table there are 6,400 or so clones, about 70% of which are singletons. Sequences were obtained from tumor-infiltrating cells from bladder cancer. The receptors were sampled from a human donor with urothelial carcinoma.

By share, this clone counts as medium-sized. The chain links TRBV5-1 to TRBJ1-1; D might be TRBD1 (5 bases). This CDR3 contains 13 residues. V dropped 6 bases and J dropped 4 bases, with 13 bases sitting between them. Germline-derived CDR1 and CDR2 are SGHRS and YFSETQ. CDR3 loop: CASTQGGGTEAFF. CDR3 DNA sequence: TGCGCCAGCACCCAGGGAGGCGGCACTGAAGCTTTCTTT.

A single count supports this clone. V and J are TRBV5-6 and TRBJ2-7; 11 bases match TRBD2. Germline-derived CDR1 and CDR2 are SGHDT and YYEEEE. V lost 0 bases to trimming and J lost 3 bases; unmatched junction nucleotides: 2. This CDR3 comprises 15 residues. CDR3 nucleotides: TGTGCCAGCAGCTTGGGAACTAGCGGGGGCTACGAGCAGTACTTC. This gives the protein CASSLGTSGGYEQYF.